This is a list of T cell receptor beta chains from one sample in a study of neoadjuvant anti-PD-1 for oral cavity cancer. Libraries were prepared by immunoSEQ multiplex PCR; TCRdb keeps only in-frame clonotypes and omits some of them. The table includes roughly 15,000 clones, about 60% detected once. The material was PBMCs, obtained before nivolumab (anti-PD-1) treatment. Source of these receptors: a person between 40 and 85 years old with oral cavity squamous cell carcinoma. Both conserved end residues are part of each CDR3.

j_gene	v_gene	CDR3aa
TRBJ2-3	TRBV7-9	CASSLRQEGDTQYF
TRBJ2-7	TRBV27	CASSSTGSYEQYF
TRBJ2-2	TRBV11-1	CASSLRTGVTGELFF
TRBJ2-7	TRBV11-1	CASSLGVEGSYEQYF
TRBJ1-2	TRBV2	CASREVTDLSGYTF
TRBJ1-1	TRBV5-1	CASSRDRMEAFF
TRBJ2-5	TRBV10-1	CASSRGRATGETQYF
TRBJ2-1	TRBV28	CASSFYSREGEQFF
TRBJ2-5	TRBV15	CATSMLLGETQYF
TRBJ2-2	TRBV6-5	CASSYNGPNTGELFF
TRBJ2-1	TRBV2	CARSGVNNEQFF
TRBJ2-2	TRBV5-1	CASSRSGTGANTGELFF
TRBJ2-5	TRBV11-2	CASSLGGVSQETQYF
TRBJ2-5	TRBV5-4	CASSPGLAGSWETQYF
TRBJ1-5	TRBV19	CASSPQGDQPQHF
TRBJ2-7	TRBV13	CASSLGQGGGEQYF
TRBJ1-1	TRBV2	CASSVSVNTEAFF
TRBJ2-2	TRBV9	CASSVVAGANTGELFF
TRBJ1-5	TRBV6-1	CATPTVRTSNQPQHF
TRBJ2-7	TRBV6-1	CASTKRALRWEQYF
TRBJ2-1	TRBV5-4	CASSPGGFTNEQFF
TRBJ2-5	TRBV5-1	CASSFTGGAETQYF
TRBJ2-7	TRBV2	CASSVQGAEQYF
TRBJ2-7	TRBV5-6	CASSLTGGPYYEQYF
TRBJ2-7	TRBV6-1	CASSDGNQQYF
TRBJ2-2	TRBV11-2	CASSLGPSYANTGELFF
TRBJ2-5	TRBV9	CASSAGLAQETQYF
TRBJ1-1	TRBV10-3	CAISESGSHNTEAFF
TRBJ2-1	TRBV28	CASSETGQGREQFF
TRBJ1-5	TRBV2	CASSDKRSLGPQHF
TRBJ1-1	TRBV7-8	CASSLEGLTEAFF
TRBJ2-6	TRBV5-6	CASSRPGGANVLTF
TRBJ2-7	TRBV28	CASTPSGRYYEQYF